This T cell receptor beta chain was sequenced for a study of cytomegalovirus exposure and HLA in healthy donors (TCRdb year 2017). Regarding the complete study: An earlier analysis of 550 to 700 of the donors reported more than 250 Gb of sequence data and 117 million unique TCR beta sequences from some 180 million T cells. An early release covering roughly 640 HLA-typed donors comprised 300 to 350 gigabases of sequencing data and tens of millions of unique TCR sequences. Of the 350 to 450 genotyped donors, approximately 82% fell in the genetic ancestry cluster associated with self-reported Caucasian donors. The study was designed to test whether signatures of past pathogen exposure could be identified by cataloging public T cell receptors. The study profiled the T cell repertoires of 500 to 800 subjects by immunosequencing and related them to cytomegalovirus serostatus. In addition to the first cohort of around 670 subjects, a separate validation cohort of 130 or so different subjects was used. To predict cytomegalovirus infection status, the study brought together high-throughput TCR immunosequencing, statistical association of individual TCRs with disease status, and machine learning. In a later analysis, previously published TCR beta repertoires from 666 donors were re-analyzed and high-resolution HLA genotyping was added so that TCR occurrence patterns could be studied. Rather than using new phenotypic data, the later analysis identified candidate immune exposures from TCR beta sequences and from how often those sequences occurred across donors. To decide whether each TCR beta V gene segment behaved as functional or pseudogenic, an earlier analysis of nearly 600 of the donors relied on high-throughput TCR beta sequencing. Donor age, sex, ethnicity and CMV serostatus were collected together with the repertoire data. Genome-wide SNP genotypes for about 55% of the roughly 670 donors were used in a later genetic analysis, which treated that subset as a discovery cohort. All discovery cohort repertoires had been generated on a single sequencing platform. Class I and class II HLA loci were covered by the typing at four-digit resolution. Typing coverage differed by locus: A, B, C, DRB1 and DQB1 were typed in about 629-630 donors, DQA1 in about 500, DPA1 in around 580, and DPB1 in roughly 470. Roughly 5 DR-DQ haplotypes were handled as single units for association and clustering, since linkage in the cohort was strong. Across some 400 genotyped donors of the cohort, an average of approximately 240,000 unique TCR beta nucleotide sequences per donor were sequenced, and around 19% of those sequences were non-productive. Points the paper makes about the study in general: Because some donors lacked HLA typing at each locus, the association tests relied only on the typed subset. A later analysis found that HLA-associated TCR beta chains were more clonally expanded and had lower generation probabilities than equally common non-associated chains. Only TCR beta chains were sequenced in this cohort, and the absence of alpha or paired-chain data limited detectable features. The classifier was reported to diagnose cytomegalovirus status with high specificity and sensitivity in both the original cohort and the validation cohort. While some public TCRs were present in many individuals, most TCR sequences turned up only very rarely across donors. In a later genetic analysis, a missense DCLRE1C variant was associated with V-gene and J-gene trimming of TCR beta chains, and the association was replicated in an independent cohort. A later analysis reported that several top co-occurrence clusters appeared linked to parvovirus B19, influenza, CMV and Epstein-Barr virus. Linkage disequilibrium might explain the correlated functional status among segregating V segments, but an unknown experimental factor could not be excluded. When HLA alleles, especially DR and DQ, strongly co-occurred, TCR associations were difficult to assign to individual alleles. A later analysis associated 16,951 TCR beta sequences with specific HLA alleles at a false discovery rate of 0.05. The authors suggested that the approach could potentially be generalized to other disease states and immunological phenotypes. A later analysis found that TCR association rates varied across HLA loci, with DRB1 alleles showing the most associated TCRs and HLA-C alleles the fewest. The earlier analysis of around 600 of the donors excluded some 15 rarely observed V segments, including chromosome 9 orphons, because counts were too low. The sequencing pipeline was judged likely to have produced a cluster of highly shared sequence variants as a technical artifact. In vitro tests confirmed that three of the cytomegalovirus-associated TCR beta chains recognize cytomegalovirus antigens. Most CMV-associated TCR beta chains appeared to be HLA-restricted in a later analysis, and the HLA associations seemed to be driven largely by CMV exposure. The study gave a list of over 150 TCR beta chains associated with cytomegalovirus. For the cohort, immune exposure information was limited to CMV serostatus. Some IMGT-functional V segments, including TRBV6-2 and TRBV6-3, could not be distinguished by the 87-base-pair reads and were therefore excluded. A further reported finding was that TCR beta sequences accurately predicted the HLA-A and HLA-B alleles for most subjects in the first cohort. Presence/absence analyses assumed roughly uniform sequencing depth across donors, an assumption that may not hold. In an earlier analysis of 587 of the donors, most TCR beta V segments were observed in productive rearrangements about 87% or about 30% of the time, broadly matching IMGT annotations. A later genetic analysis reported fewer N-insertions in productive TCRs among donors in an Asian-associated ancestry cluster than the approximately 670-donor mean.

Remarks on this clone: What this receptor recognizes is not known. Nothing much larger sits one base from this clone, and base qualities are not available.

Trimming removed 4 bases from V and 9 bases from J, leaving 13 bases between the germline ends. CDR3 length: 14 amino acids, cysteine to phenylalanine. This entry keeps only the CDR3 DNA: 42 bases, framed from base 1. CDR1 is given as SGHAT and CDR2 as FQNNGV, both from the germline V gene. The cohort was made up of several hundred healthy bone marrow donors. Cohort members were all nominally healthy when sampled, although unrecorded immune exposures were likely present. The donor tested CMV seronegative, placing the donor among the 350 or so seronegative members of the cohort. A peripheral blood sample was provided by each donor, and peripheral blood mononuclear cells were used for TCR beta sequencing. Genomic DNA extraction from the blood cell samples was performed with the Qiagen DNeasy Blood Extraction Kit. Receptor amplification or capture employed the immunoSEQ multiplex PCR assay. A mixture of 60 forward primers for TCR Vbeta segments and 13 reverse primers for TCR Jbeta segments was used in the multiplex PCR. Amplification of the CDR3 region of rearranged TCR beta genes was performed with a multiplex PCR assay on genomic DNA. The amplified TCR beta libraries were sequenced on the Illumina HiSeq System as 87-base-pair reads. As for the original processing: A later analysis counted some 80 million unique TCR beta chains across the 600 to 850 repertoires, and around 9.9 million of these chains were shared by at least two donors. A nearest-neighbor algorithm error-corrected the raw reads and collapsed the reads into unique sequences, merging closely related sequences to remove PCR and sequencing errors. To assign V, D and J gene segments, CDR3 sequences were aligned to IMGT reference sequences. For a sequence to be retained, at least a six-nucleotide match to both a V gene segment and a J gene segment was required. Rearrangements were classified as productive when the CDR3 lacked stop codons and remained in frame with V and J, and all other rearrangements were classified as non-productive. CDR3 was defined by IMGT convention, running from the second conserved V-encoded cysteine to the conserved J-encoded phenylalanine. The earlier analysis of about 530 of the donors excluded any sequence lacking an unambiguous match to a single V gene segment. In an earlier analysis of 587 of the donors, V segments were called functional above 56.7% productive rearrangements and were called segregating when the between-donor standard deviation exceeded 5%. A statistical classification framework was developed to diagnose cytomegalovirus status using the catalog of TCR beta chain sequences. V and J gene assignment, in a later analysis, came from comparing TCR nucleotide sequences with IMGT/GENE-DB human TR gene sequences. In a later analysis, CDR3 sequences and most-parsimonious VDJ recombination scenarios were assigned using the TCRdist pipeline. In a later analysis, each TCR beta chain was defined by its CDR3 amino acid sequence together with its V-gene family, and reads lacking a unique V-gene family were excluded. To address suspected cross-contamination and a sequencing artifact, a later analysis removed 592 highly shared, low-generation-probability nucleotide sequences. A later analysis calculated a clonal expansion index for each public chain from normalized within-repertoire ranks of inferred template counts. In a later analysis, generation probabilities were computed using a VDJ recombination model fitted to out-of-frame rearrangements, and the results were checked against IGoR. In a later analysis, TCR-TCR, TCR-HLA and TCR-CMV co-occurrence was scored with hypergeometric tests, and a repertoire-size bias correction was applied to TCR pairs. In a later analysis, false discovery rates were estimated by permuting HLA or CMV assignments 20 times. In a later analysis, co-occurring TCRs were grouped with DBSCAN, and TCRdist sequence similarity was added when clustering was performed within HLA-allele-positive subsets. For co-occurrence clustering, repertoires with fewer than 30,000 or more than 120,000 public chains were excluded, along with about five repertoires with anomalous nucleotide sharing. Imported from immuneACCESS, the table was reduced by TCRdb to in-frame sequences with V and J called. These copies leave out some clones; in studies compared against another copy, an unresolved V gene accounts for under half, and the cause of the remainder is not known. V and J calls and clone size are those listed in that table; D and trimming were worked out from the DNA. The sample yields about 130,000 clones; approximately 80% were counted once. The top ten constitute less than 3% of the sample.

Sequencing was carried out using PBMCs. This receptor was obtained from a man aged 45 to 65 in good health and CMV-seronegative. The chain employs TRBV11-2 and TRBJ1-6, with the D gene call left open. The DNA sequence is given as TGTGCCAGCAGCTCACCTGGACGGGGTTCACCCCTCCACTTT. Its protein reads: CASSSPGRGSPLHF.